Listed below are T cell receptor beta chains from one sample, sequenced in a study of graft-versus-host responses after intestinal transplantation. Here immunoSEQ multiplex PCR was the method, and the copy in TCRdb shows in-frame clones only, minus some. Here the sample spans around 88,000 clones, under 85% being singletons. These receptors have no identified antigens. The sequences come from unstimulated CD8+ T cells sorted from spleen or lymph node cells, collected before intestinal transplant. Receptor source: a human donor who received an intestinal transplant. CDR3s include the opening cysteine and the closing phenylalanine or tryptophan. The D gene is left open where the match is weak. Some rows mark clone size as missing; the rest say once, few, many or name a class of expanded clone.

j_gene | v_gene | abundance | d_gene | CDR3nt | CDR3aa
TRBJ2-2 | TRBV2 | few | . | TGTGCCAGCAGTGAGGTACCATTGGTTCCACCCGGGGAGCTGTTTTTT | CASSEVPLVPPGELFF
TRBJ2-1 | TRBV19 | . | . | TGTGCCAGTAGTTATGCTAGGGACGAGTCCTACAATGAGCAGTTCTTC | CASSYARDESYNEQFF
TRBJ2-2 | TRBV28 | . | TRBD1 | TGTGCCAGCAGTTTGGGACAGTACAACACCGGGGAGCTGTTTTTT | CASSLGQYNTGELFF
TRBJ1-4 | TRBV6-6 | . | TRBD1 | TGTGCCAGCAGTTTCGGGGGGACAGAGAATGAAAAACTGTTTTTT | CASSFGGTENEKLFF
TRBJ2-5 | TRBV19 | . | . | TGTGCCAGTAGTATAGTCCAGGGTGAGACCCAGTACTTC | CASSIVQGETQYF
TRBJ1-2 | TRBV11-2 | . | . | TGTGCCAGCAGCTTAGAAGGGATCTATGGCTACACCTTC | CASSLEGIYGYTF
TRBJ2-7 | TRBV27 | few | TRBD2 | TGTGCCAGCAGTTTATCTGCGGGGGGTTACGAGCAGTACTTC | CASSLSAGGYEQYF
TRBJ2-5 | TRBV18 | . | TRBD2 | TGTGCCAGCTCACCGGCTAGCGGGAGAGAGGAGACCCAGTACTTC | CASSPASGREETQYF
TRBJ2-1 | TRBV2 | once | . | TGTGCCAGCACAGAAGAGGACAATGAGCAGTTCTTC | CASTEEDNEQFF
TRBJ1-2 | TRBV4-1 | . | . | TGCGCCAGCAGCCAAGGGTTGTCCTATGGCTACACCTTC | CASSQGLSYGYTF
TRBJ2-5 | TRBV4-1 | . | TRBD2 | TGCGCCAGCAGCCCACGACTAGCCGCGGAGACCCAGTACTTC | CASSPRLAAETQYF
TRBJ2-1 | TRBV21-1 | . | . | TGTGCCAGCAGCAAAGAGAAGAGTAACAATGAGCAGTTCTTC | CASSKEKSNNEQFF
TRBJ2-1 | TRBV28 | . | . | TGTGCCAGCACCCCGGGCTCCTACAATGAGCAGTTCTTC | CASTPGSYNEQFF
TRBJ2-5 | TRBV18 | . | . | TGTGCCAGCTCACCACCCGGCGAGACCCAGTACTTC | CASSPPGETQYF
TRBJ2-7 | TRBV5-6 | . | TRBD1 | TGTGCCAGCAGCTTGGAGGGACAGGGTTACGAGCAGTACTTC | CASSLEGQGYEQYF
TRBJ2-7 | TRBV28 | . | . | TGTGCCAGCTCGCACCAGGGTGGCTACGAGCAGTACTTC | CASSHQGGYEQYF
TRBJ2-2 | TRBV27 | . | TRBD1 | TGTGCCAGCAGGCCGACAGGGGGCGCCACCGGGGAGCTGTTTTTT | CASRPTGGATGELFF
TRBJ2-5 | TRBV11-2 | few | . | TGTGCCAGCAGCTTAGAGGTATACCAAGAGACCCAGTACTTC | CASSLEVYQETQYF